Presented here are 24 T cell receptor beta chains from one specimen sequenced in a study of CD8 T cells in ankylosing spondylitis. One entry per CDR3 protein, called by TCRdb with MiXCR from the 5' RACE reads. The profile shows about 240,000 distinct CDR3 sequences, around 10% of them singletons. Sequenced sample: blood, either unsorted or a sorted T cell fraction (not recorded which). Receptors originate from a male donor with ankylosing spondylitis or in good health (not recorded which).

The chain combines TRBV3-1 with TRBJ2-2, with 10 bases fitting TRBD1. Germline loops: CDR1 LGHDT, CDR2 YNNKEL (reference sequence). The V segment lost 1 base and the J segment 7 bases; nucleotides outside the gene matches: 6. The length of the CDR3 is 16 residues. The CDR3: CASSQGDRGRFGELFF. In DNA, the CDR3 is TGTGCCAGCAGCCAAGGCGACAGGGGGCGGTTCGGGGAGCTGTTTTTT.

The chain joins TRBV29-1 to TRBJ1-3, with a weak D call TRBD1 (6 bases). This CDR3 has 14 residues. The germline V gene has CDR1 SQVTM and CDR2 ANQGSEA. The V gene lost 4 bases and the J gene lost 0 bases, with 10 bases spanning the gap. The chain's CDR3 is CSVAPGDSGNTIYF. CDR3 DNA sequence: TGCAGCGTTGCCCCAGGGGACTCTGGAAACACCATATATTTT.

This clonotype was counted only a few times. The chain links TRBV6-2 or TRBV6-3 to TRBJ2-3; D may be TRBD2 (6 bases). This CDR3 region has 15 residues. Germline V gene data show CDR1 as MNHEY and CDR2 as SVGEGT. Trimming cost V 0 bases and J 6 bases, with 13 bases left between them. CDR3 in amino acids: CASSYSGSGYDTQYF. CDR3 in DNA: TGTGCCAGCAGTTACTCGGGTAGCGGTTATGATACGCAGTATTTT.

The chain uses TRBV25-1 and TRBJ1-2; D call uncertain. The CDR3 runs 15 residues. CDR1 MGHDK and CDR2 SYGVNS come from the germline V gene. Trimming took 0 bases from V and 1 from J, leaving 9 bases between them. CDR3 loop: CASSEYNLGNYGYTF. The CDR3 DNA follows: TGTGCCAGCAGTGAATATAATCTCGGTAACTATGGCTACACCTTC.

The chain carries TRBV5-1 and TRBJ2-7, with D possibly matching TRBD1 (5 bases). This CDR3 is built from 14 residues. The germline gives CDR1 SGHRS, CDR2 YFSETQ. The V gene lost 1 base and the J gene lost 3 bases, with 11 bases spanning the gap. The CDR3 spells CASSLRVRDYEQYF. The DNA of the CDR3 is TGCGCCAGCAGCTTGCGAGTCAGGGACTACGAGCAGTACTTC.

CDR3 sequence reads: CSVAGQGLNEQFF. CDR3 in DNA: TGCAGCGTGGCCGGACAGGGTCTAAATGAGCAGTTCTTC. The chain couples TRBV29-1 to TRBJ2-1; TRBD1 agrees at 8 bases. Germline lookup yields CDR1 SQVTM and CDR2 ANQGSEA. CDR3 length equals 13 residues. The ends lost 6 bases at V and 7 bases at J; junction bases unmatched: 8.

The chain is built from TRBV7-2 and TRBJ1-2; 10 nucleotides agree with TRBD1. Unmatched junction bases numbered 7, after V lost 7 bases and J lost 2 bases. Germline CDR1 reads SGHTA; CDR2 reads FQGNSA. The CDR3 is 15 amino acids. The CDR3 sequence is CASTHPGQGNYGYTF. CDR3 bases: TGTGCCAGCACCCACCCGGGACAGGGGAACTATGGCTACACCTTC.

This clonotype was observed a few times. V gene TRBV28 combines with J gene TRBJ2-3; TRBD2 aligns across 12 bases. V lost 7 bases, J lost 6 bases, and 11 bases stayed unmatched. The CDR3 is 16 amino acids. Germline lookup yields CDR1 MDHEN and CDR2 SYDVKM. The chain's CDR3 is CASTRGGLAGFDTQYF. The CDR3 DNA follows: TGTGCCAGCACTCGCGGGGGACTAGCGGGTTTCGATACGCAGTATTTT.

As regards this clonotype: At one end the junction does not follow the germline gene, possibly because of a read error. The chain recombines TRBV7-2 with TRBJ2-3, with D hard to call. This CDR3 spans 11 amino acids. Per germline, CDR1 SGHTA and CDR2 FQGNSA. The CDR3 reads CASSSTNTQYF. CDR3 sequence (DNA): TGTGCCAGCAGCTCCACAAATACGCAGTATTTT.

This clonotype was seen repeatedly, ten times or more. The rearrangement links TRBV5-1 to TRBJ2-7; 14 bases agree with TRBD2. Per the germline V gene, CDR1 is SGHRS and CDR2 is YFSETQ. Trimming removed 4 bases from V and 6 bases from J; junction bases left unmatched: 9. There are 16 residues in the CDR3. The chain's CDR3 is CASSPGGLAGDPEQYF. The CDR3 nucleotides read TGCGCCAGCAGCCCTGGGGGACTAGCGGGGGACCCCGAGCAGTACTTC. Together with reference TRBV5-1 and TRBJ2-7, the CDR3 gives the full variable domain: KAGVTQTPRYLIKTRGQQVTLSCSPISGHRSVSWYQQTPGQGLQFLFEYFSETQRNKGNFPGRFSGRQFSNSRSEMNVSTLELGDSALYLCASSPGGLAGDPEQYFGPGTRLTVT.

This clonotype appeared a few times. CDR3 in amino acids: CASKWAGEATDTQYF. The CDR3 DNA follows: TGTGCCAGCAAGTGGGCAGGGGAAGCCACAGATACGCAGTATTTT. The genes are TRBV12-3 or TRBV12-4 and TRBJ2-3; D is perhaps TRBD1 (6 bases). The CDR3 spans 15 residues. Trimming stripped 7 bases from V and 2 bases from J, with 16 bases between.

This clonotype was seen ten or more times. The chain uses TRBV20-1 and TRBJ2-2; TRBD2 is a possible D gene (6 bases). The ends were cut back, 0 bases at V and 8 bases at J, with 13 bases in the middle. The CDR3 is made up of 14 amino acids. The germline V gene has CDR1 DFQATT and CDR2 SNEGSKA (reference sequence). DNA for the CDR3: TGCAGTGCTAGAGATCGTCGACTAGGGGGGGAGCTGTTTTTT. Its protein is CSARDRRLGGELFF.

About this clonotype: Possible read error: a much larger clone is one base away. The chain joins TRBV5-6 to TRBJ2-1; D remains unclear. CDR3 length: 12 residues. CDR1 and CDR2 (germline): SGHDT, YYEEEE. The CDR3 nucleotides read TGTACCAGCAGCTTCACCTACAATGAGCAGTTCTTC. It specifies CTSSFTYNEQFF.

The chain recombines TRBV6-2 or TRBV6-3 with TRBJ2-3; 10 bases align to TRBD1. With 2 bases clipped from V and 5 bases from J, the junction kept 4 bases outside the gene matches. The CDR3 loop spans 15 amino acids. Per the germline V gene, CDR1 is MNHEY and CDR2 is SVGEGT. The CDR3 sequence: CASSYRDRGEDTQYF. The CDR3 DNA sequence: TGTGCCAGCAGTTACCGGGACAGGGGCGAAGATACGCAGTATTTT.

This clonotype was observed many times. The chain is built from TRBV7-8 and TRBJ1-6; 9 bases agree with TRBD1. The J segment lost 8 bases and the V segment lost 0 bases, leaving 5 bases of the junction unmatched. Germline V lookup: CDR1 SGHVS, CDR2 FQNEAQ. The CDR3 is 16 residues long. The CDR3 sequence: CASSLADRGSDSPLHF. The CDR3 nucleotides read TGTGCCAGCAGCTTAGCGGACAGGGGTAGTGATTCACCCCTCCACTTT.

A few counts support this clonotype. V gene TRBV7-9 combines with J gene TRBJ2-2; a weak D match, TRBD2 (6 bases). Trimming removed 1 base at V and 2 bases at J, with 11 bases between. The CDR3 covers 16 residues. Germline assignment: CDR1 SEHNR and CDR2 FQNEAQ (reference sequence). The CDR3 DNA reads TGTGCCAGCAGCTTAGTGGCGGGGACTAACACCGGGGAGCTGTTTTTT. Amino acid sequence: CASSLVAGTNTGELFF.

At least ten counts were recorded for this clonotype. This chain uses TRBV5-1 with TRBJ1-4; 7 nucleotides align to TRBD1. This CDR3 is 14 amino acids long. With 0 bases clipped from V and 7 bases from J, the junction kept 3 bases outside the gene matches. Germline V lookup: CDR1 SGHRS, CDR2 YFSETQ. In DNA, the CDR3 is TGCGCCAGCAGCTTGGAAGGGGGCGGTGAAAAACTGTTTTTT. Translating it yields CASSLEGGGEKLFF.

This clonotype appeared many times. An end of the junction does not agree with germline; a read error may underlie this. CDR3 in amino acids: CATRQREAYHEQFF. As DNA, the CDR3 is TGCGCCACCAGGCAGCGGGAGGCCTACCATGAGCAGTTCTTC. This sequence joins TRBV5-1 and TRBJ2-1, with 9 bases that match TRBD2. The CDR3 is 14 residues long. Germline V gene data show CDR1 as SGHRS and CDR2 as YFSETQ.

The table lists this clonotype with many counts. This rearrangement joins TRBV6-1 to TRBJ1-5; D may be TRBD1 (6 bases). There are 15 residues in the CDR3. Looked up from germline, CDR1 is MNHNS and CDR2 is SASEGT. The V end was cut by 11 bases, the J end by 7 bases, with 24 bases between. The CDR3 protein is CASSPDRGRGQPQHF. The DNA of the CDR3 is TGTGCCTCCTCTCCCGACCGGGGGCGCGGGCAGCCCCAGCATTTT.

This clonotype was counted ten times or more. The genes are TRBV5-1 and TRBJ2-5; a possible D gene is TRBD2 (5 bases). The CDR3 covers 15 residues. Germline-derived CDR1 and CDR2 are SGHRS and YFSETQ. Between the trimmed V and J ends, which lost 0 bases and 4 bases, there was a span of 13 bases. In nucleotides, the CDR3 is TGCGCCAGCAGCTTGGCCCGGGATTTGGGAGAGACCCAGTACTTC. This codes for CASSLARDLGETQYF.

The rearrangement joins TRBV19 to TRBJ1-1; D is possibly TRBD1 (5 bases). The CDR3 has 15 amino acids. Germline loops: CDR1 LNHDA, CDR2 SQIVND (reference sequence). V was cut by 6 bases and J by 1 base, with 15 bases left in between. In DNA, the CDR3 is TGTGCCAGTAGAATAACCGGGACCCAGAACACTGAAGCTTTCTTT. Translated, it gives CASRITGTQNTEAFF.

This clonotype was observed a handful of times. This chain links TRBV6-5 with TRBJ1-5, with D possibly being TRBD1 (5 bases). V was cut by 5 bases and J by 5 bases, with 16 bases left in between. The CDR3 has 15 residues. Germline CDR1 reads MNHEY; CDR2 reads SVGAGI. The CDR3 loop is CASSNPDRGDQPQHF. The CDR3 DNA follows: TGTGCCAGCAGTAACCCTGACAGAGGGGATCAGCCCCAGCATTTT.

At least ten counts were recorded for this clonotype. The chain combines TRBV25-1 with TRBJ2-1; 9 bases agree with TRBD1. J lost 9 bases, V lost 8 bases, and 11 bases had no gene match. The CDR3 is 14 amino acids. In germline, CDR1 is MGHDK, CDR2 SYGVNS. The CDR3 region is CASGGQGVSSEQFF. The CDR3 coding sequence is TGTGCCAGCGGGGGACAGGGAGTGTCTAGTGAGCAGTTCTTC. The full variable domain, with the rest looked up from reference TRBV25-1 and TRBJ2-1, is EADIYQTPRYLVIGTGKKITLECSQTMGHDKMYWYQQDPGMELHLIHYSYGVNSTEKGDLSSESTVSRIRTEHFPLTLESARPSHTSQYLCASGGQGVSSEQFFGPGTRLTVL.

CDR3 amino acids: CASSTPEVYNEQFF. The CDR3 DNA is TGTGCCAGCTCCACCCCAGAAGTATACAATGAGCAGTTCTTC. J is TRBJ2-1 and V is TRBV2; D remains ambiguous. Germline CDR1 SNHLY, CDR2 FYNNEI. The CDR3 contains 14 residues. V lost 8 bases and J lost 4, with 15 bases in between.